These T cell receptor beta chains were read from a single sample in a study of control samples from healthy donors and cancer patients. This table comes from immunoSEQ multiplex PCR, and its TCRdb copy is limited to in-frame clones, with some not included. The sample includes approximately 85,000 clones, 85% to 90% seen only once; the top ten take 6.5% to 8%. The specimen was blood. These receptors were obtained from a woman in her sixties in good health. The CDR3 runs from the conserved cysteine through the conserved F or W. The D gene is left open where the match is weak. Not all rows give a size; the values are once, few, many and, for expanded clones, a class.

TGTGCCTGGAGTGTGGAAGGGGGCACTGAAGCTTTCTTT | CAWSVEGGTEAFF | TRBJ1-1 | . | TRBV30 | .
TGTGCCACTACTGGAACGAACACCGGGGAGCTGTTTTTT | CATTGTNTGELFF | TRBJ2-2 | . | TRBV28 | .
TGTGCCAGCAGGGCCGGTGAGGAGAACACTGAAGCTTTCTTT | CASRAGEENTEAFF | TRBJ1-1 | . | TRBV6-5 | once
TGTGCCAGCAGCTTACGGCAGGGGCTTGGGGCCAACGTCCTGACTTTC | CASSLRQGLGANVLTF | TRBJ2-6 | . | TRBV5-5 | .
TGTGCCAGCAGCCCGAGCGGGGGGGACCTTTATGAGCAGTTCTTC | CASSPSGGDLYEQFF | TRBJ2-1 | TRBD2 | TRBV7-8 | .
TGCGCCAGCAGCTTGAGAGGGAACACCGGGGAGCTGTTTTTT | CASSLRGNTGELFF | TRBJ2-2 | . | TRBV5-1 | .
TGTGCCAGCAGCTCCGGGACTAGCAGGGAGACCCAGTACTTC | CASSSGTSRETQYF | TRBJ2-5 | TRBD2 | TRBV7-2 | .
TGTGCCAGCAGTAATGGCCCCGCCCGGGGCGAGCAGTACTTC | CASSNGPARGEQYF | TRBJ2-7 | . | TRBV2 | few
TGCGCCAGCAGCCAAGATGTACAGAGACTCTACGAGCAGTACTTC | CASSQDVQRLYEQYF | TRBJ2-7 | . | TRBV4-1 | .
TGCAGCGCCCGGAACACTGAAGCTTTCTTT | CSARNTEAFF | TRBJ1-1 | . | TRBV29-1 | once
TGTGCCAGCAGCGCCGCTACTAGACAAGAGACCCAGTACTTC | CASSAATRQETQYF | TRBJ2-5 | . | TRBV9 | .